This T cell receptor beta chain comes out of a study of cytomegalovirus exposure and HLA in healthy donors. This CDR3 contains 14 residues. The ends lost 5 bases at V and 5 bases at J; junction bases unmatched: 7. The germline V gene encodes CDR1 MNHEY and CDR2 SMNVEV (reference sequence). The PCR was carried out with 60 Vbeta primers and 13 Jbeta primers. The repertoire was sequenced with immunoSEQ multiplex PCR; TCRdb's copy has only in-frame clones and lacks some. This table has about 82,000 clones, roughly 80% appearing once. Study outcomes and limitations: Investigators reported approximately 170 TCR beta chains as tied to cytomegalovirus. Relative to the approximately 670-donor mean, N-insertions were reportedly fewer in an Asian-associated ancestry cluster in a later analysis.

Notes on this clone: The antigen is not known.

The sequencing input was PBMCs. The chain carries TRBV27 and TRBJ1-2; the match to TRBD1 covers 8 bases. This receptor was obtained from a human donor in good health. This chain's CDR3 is CASSDRGPSYGYTF. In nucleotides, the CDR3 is TGTGCCAGCAGTGACAGGGGTCCCTCGTATGGCTACACCTTC.